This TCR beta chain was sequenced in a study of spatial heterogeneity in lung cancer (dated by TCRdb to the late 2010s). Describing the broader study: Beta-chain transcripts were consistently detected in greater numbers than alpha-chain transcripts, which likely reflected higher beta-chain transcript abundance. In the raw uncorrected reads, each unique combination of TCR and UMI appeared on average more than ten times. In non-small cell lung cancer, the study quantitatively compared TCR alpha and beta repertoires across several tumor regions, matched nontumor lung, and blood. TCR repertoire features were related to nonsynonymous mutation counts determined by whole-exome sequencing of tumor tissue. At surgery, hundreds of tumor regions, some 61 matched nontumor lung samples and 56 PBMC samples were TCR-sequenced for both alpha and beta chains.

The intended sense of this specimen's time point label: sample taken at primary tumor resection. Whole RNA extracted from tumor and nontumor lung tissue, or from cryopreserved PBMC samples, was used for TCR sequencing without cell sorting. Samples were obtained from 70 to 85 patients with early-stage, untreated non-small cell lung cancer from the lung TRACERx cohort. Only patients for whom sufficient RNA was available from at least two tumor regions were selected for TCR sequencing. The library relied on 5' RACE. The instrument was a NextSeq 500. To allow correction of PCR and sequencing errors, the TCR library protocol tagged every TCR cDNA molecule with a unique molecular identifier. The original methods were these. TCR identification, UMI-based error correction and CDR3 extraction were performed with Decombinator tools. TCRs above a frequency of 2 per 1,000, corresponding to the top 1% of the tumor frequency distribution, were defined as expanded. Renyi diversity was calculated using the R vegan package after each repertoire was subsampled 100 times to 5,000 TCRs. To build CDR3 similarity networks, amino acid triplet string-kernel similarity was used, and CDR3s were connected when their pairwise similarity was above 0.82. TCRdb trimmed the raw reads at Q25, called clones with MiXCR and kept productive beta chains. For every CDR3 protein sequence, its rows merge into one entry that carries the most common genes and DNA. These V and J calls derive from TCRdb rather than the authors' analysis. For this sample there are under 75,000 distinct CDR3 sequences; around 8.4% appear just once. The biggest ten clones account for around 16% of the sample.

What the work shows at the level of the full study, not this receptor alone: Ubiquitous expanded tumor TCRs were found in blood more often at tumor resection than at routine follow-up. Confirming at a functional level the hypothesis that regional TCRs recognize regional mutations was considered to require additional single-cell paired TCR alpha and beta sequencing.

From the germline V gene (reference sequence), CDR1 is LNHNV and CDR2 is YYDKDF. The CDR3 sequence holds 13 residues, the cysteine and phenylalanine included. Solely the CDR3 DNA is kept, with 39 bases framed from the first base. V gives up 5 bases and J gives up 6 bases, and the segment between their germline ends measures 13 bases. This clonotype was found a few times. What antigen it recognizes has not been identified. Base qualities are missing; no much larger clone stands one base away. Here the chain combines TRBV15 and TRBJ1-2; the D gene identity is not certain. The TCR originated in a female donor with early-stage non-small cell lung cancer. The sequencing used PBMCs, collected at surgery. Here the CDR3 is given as CATSPDPGNGYTF. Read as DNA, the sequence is TGTGCCACCAGCCCTGACCCGGGGAATGGCTACACCTTC.